What follows are 5 T cell receptor beta chains derived from one specimen sequenced in a study. In TCRdb, the 5' RACE reads were re-called with MiXCR into one record per CDR3 protein. The repertoire includes under 65,000 distinct CDR3 sequences, 25% to 35% of them detected once, and around 3.1% sits in the top ten. Specimen: tumor-infiltrating memory CD4+ T cells sorted from the breast tumor. This sample's subset: memory CD4+ T cells, CD4+CD45RO+CD25-. The receptors stem from a female donor with breast cancer.

V and J are TRBV21-1 and TRBJ1-6. TRBV21-1 is a documented pseudogene. CDR3 length: 17 amino acids. Here the CDR3 DNA reads TGTGCCAGCAGCAAAGTAACCAGGGGCCCGTATAATTCACCCCTCCACTTT. It encodes CASSKVTRGPYNSPLHF.

In its sample, this clonotype was seen a few times. The chain recombines TRBV7-9 with TRBJ1-2, with 8 positions matching TRBD1. The trim removed 5 bases at V and 8 bases at J, leaving 7 bases unmatched. The V gene's germline CDR1 is SEHNR and CDR2 FQNEAQ (reference sequence). The CDR3 covers 13 residues. CDR3 nucleotide sequence: TGTGCCAGCAGCGGTGACAGGGGTACGGGCTACACCTTC. As protein: CASSGDRGTGYTF.

The V and J genes are TRBV7-9 and TRBJ1-2; TRBD1 might be the D (5 bases). In germline, CDR1 is SEHNR, CDR2 FQNEAQ (reference sequence). Trimming left V 10 bases short and J 8 bases short, with 41 bases between. The CDR3 is 20 residues long. CDR3 in amino acids: CATPTDPANRPGRLYGGYTF. The CDR3 coding sequence is TGTGCCACCCCGACCGACCCCGCTAACCGACCGGGACGCCTCTATGGGGGCTACACCTTC.

This clonotype came up a few times. It is likely a read error, because the conserved phenylalanine at the end of the CDR3 is missing. The rearrangement links TRBV6-5 to TRBJ1-6; no reliable D call. Per germline, CDR1 MNHEY and CDR2 SVGAGI. Trimming took 3 bases from V and 6 from J, leaving 12 bases between them. The CDR3 runs to 15 residues. CDR3 in amino acids: CASSYKVGPNSPLHY. CDR3 sequence (DNA): TGTGCCAGCAGTTATAAAGTCGGCCCTAATTCACCCCTCCACTAT.

This clonotype has only a few counts. The chain links TRBV5-1 to TRBJ2-1; a weak D match, TRBD2 (6 bases). The CDR3 length is 13 residues. Germline V gene data show CDR1 as SGHRS and CDR2 as YFSETQ. V was pared by 4 bases and J by 9 bases, with 14 bases between. The chain's CDR3 is CASSPPRGGEQFF. In DNA, the CDR3 is TGCGCCAGCAGCCCGCCGAGGGGAGGTGAGCAGTTCTTC. The variable domain in full, completed from reference TRBV5-1 and TRBJ2-1, reads KAGVTQTPRYLIKTRGQQVTLSCSPISGHRSVSWYQQTPGQGLQFLFEYFSETQRNKGNFPGRFSGRQFSNSRSEMNVSTLELGDSALYLCASSPPRGGEQFFGPGTRLTVL.